The TCR beta chain described here comes from a study of blood T cell repertoires in COVID-19. Overall study context: From T cells, B-cell-depleted T cells, or PBMCs came the material, which was cDNA or gDNA.

The ends were cut back, 5 bases at V and 7 bases at J, with 12 bases in the middle. Germline V gene lookup returns CDR1 LNHDA and CDR2 SQIVND (reference sequence). The CDR3 consists of 13 residues. The repertoire was sequenced with immunoSEQ multiplex PCR; TCRdb's copy has only in-frame clones and lacks some. This sample has about 200,000 clones, with about 86% found just once. The specimen was peripheral blood. The rearrangement uses TRBV19 and TRBJ2-1, with D possibly being TRBD2 (6 bases). The sequence derives from a woman in her 70s with acute or convalescent COVID-19. The CDR3, as DNA: TGTGCCAGTAGTTTCCGGGGAGGTAATGAGCAGTTCTTC. Translation: CASSFRGGNEQFF. Full variable domain (outside the CDR3, taken from reference TRBV19 and TRBJ2-1): DGGITQSPKYLFRKEGQNVTLSCEQNLNHDAMYWYRQDPGQGLRLIYYSQIVNDFQKGDIAEGYSVSREKKESFPLTVTSAQKNPTAFYLCASSFRGGNEQFFGPGTRLTVL.